The 26 T cell receptor beta chains below come from one sample, sequenced in a study of patients and donors after allogeneic stem cell transplantation. Using its own MiXCR run on the RT-PCR reads, TCRdb lists one record per CDR3 protein. The sample consists of 900,000 to 1,000,000 distinct CDR3 sequences, 15% to 20% of them appearing once. Sequences were obtained from blood, either unsorted or a sorted T cell fraction (not recorded which). The receptors stem from a human donor who was either an allogeneic HSCT recipient or a stem cell or donor lymphocyte infusion donor (not recorded which). It is not recorded whose cells these are; they may come from a transplant donor.

The chain is built from TRBV5-1 and TRBJ2-1, with TRBD2 matching over 12 bases. Germline V gene data show CDR1 as SGHRS and CDR2 as YFSETQ. The V and J ends lost 4 bases and 4 bases, in that order; junction bases with no gene match: 6. This CDR3 has 16 amino acids. CDR3 loop: CASSESGTSGYNEQFF. The CDR3 DNA sequence: TGCGCCAGCAGCGAGTCCGGGACTAGCGGGTACAATGAGCAGTTCTTC.

This clonotype has only one observation. A much larger clonotype is one base distant, so this may be a read error. The chain links TRBV4-2 to TRBJ2-3; a weak D match, TRBD2 (7 bases). The CDR3 extends over 16 amino acids. Germline lookup yields CDR1 LGHNA and CDR2 YNFKEQ. CDR3 residues: CACSQVGGAFADTQYF. The CDR3 nucleotides read TGTGCCTGCAGCCAAGTGGGGGGGGCCTTCGCAGATACGCAGTATTTT.

The gene calls are TRBV29-1 and TRBJ2-7; TRBD1 agrees at 7 bases. The CDR3 sequence is 12 residues long. The trim removed 8 bases at V and 4 bases at J, leaving 8 bases unmatched. Germline CDR1 and CDR2: SQVTM and ANQGSEA. The chain's CDR3 is CSTRTGGYEQYF. In DNA form, the CDR3 reads TGCAGCACCCGGACAGGAGGATACGAGCAGTACTTC.

CDR3 nucleotides: TGTGCCAGCAGTTTTATGGGGTTTGACACCGGGGAGCTGTTTTTT. This translates into CASSFMGFDTGELFF. The chain links TRBV12-3 or TRBV12-4 to TRBJ2-2; D is undetermined. CDR3 length: 15 amino acids. V lost 3 bases, J lost 3 bases, and 11 bases lay in between.

The chain links TRBV4-3 to TRBJ1-6; D is undetermined. From germline, CDR1 is LGHNA and CDR2 YSLEER. V dropped 2 bases and J dropped 10 bases, with 15 bases sitting between them. The CDR3 has 15 residues. CDR3 nucleotides: TGCGCCAGCAGCCAATCATTATCGGGGTTATCACCCCTCCACTTT. Protein sequence: CASSQSLSGLSPLHF.

The table lists this clonotype with a few counts. This sequence joins TRBV7-2 and TRBJ1-1; tentatively, D is TRBD1 (6 bases). Germline CDR1 is SGHTA and CDR2 is FQGNSA. V lost 5 bases, J lost 5 bases, and 15 bases lay in between. The CDR3 has 14 amino acids. In DNA, the CDR3 is TGTGCCAGCAGCGCCCACAGGGTAGGAACTGAAGCTTTCTTT. Its translation: CASSAHRVGTEAFF.

The genes are TRBV5-5 and TRBJ2-7; D remains unclear. The germline V gene has CDR1 SGHKS and CDR2 YYEKEE (reference sequence). CDR3 size: 15 residues. The ends were cut back, 2 bases at V and 0 bases at J, with 12 bases in the middle. This CDR3 reads CASSLGASFSYEQYF. The CDR3 DNA follows: TGTGCCAGCAGCTTAGGTGCCAGTTTCTCCTACGAGCAGTACTTC.

This clonotype was seen more than once but under ten times. This rearrangement joins TRBV20-1 to TRBJ1-2; possible D gene TRBD1, 5 bases. V was pared by 6 bases and J by 4 bases, with 18 bases between. The CDR3 has 14 amino acids. CDR1 is DFQATT, CDR2 SNEGSKA, per germline (reference sequence). For the CDR3, the DNA is TGCAGTGCCAGGGACTTACAAGGGCCCTATGGCTACACCTTC. Amino acids: CSARDLQGPYGYTF.

The rearrangement uses TRBV2 and TRBJ1-3; D may be TRBD1 (5 bases). The CDR3 extends over 15 amino acids. V dropped 2 bases and J dropped 2 bases, with 10 bases sitting between them. Germline CDR1 reads SNHLY; CDR2 reads FYNNEI. The CDR3 protein is CASSETGSAGNTIYF. Written as DNA, the CDR3 is TGTGCCAGCAGTGAAACAGGCTCAGCTGGAAACACCATATATTTT.

The chain joins TRBV11-1 to TRBJ1-2, with 12 nucleotides matching TRBD1. Unmatched junction bases numbered 10, after V lost 1 base and J lost 4 bases. The germline gives CDR1 SGHAT, CDR2 FQDESV (reference sequence). The CDR3 is made up of 18 amino acids. CDR3 amino acids: CASSLVGDRGPRSYGYTF. CDR3 coding DNA: TGTGCCAGCAGCTTAGTAGGGGACAGGGGGCCGAGAAGCTATGGCTACACCTTC.

In its sample, this clonotype was seen a few times. The chain uses TRBV29-1 and TRBJ2-7; TRBD2 might be the D (6 bases). Between the trimmed V and J ends, which lost 4 bases and 3 bases, there was a span of 10 bases. The CDR3 extends over 12 amino acids. Germline CDR1 reads SQVTM; CDR2 reads ANQGSEA. The chain's CDR3 is CSVGAGIYEQYF. The CDR3 region has the DNA TGCAGCGTTGGGGCGGGGATCTACGAGCAGTACTTC.

This clonotype was observed at least ten times. V is TRBV12-3 or TRBV12-4 and J is TRBJ2-2, with 7 bases identical to TRBD2. The CDR3 runs 13 residues. The ends lost 6 bases at V and 6 bases at J; junction bases unmatched: 4. The DNA for the CDR3 is TGTGCCAGCAGCCCGGGGGGTGCCGGGGAGCTGTTTTTT. It specifies CASSPGGAGELFF.

The chain recombines TRBV14 with TRBJ2-7; TRBD2 matches 7 bases. After removal of 0 bases from V and 2 bases from J, the junction contained 4 bases not matched to a gene. The CDR3 is made up of 15 amino acids. Germline-derived CDR1 and CDR2 are SGHDN and FVKESK. In DNA, the CDR3 is TGTGCCAGCAGCCAAGAGGCTAGCGGTGCCTACGAGCAGTACTTC. Translated: CASSQEASGAYEQYF.

This chain joins TRBV27 and TRBJ2-1; D is possibly TRBD2 (6 bases). Trimming shortened V by 5 bases and J by 14 bases, and 16 bases separated the two germline ends. Germline-derived CDR1 and CDR2 are MNHEY and SMNVEV (reference sequence). This CDR3 is 12 amino acids long. The CDR3 region is CASSPLGLVEFF. In DNA form, the CDR3 reads TGTGCCAGCAGTCCACTGGGACTTGTGGAGTTCTTC.

There are a few counts of this clonotype. The chain has TRBV12-3 or TRBV12-4 and TRBJ1-4, with TRBD1 identical over 7 bases. The CDR3 is made up of 14 amino acids. The V segment lost 6 bases and the J segment 8 bases; nucleotides outside the gene matches: 9. CDR3 nucleotide sequence: TGTGCCAGCAGCCGACAGGGCCTACGGGAAAAACTGTTTTTT. Its translation is CASSRQGLREKLFF.

This clonotype was detected only a few times. This CDR3 is CASSLYLAGGRGADNEQFF. The CDR3 DNA reads TGCGCCAGCAGCTTGTATCTAGCGGGAGGGAGGGGTGCGGACAATGAGCAGTTCTTC. J is TRBJ2-1 and V is TRBV5-1; 12 nucleotides match TRBD2. The trim removed 1 base at V and 5 bases at J, leaving 13 bases unmatched. The CDR3 extends over 19 amino acids. Germline assignment: CDR1 SGHRS and CDR2 YFSETQ.

This clonotype was seen only a few times. The genes are TRBV20-1 and TRBJ1-5; 8 positions agree with TRBD1. V dropped 6 bases and J dropped 2; count of bases not matched to a gene: 6. Looked up from germline, CDR1 is DFQATT and CDR2 is SNEGSKA (reference sequence). This CDR3 has 14 residues. The CDR3 DNA reads TGCAGTGCAGATACAGGGGGTGGCAATCAGCCCCAGCATTTT. This translates into CSADTGGGNQPQHF.

This chain connects TRBV9 to TRBJ2-3; D tentatively fits TRBD1 or TRBD2 (5 bases each). Germline CDR1 is SGDLS and CDR2 is YYNGEE. The CDR3 spans 15 residues. V lost 0 bases, J lost 1 base, and 9 bases lay in between. CDR3 bases: TGTGCCAGCAGCGTAGCTGAGGGGCGCACAGATACGCAGTATTTT. Amino acid sequence: CASSVAEGRTDTQYF.

The sample holds a few counts of this clonotype. The chain carries TRBV20-1 and TRBJ1-1, with 7 bases identical to TRBD1. Unmatched junction bases numbered 13, after V lost 5 bases and J lost 1 base. The CDR3 has 16 amino acids. The germline V gene has CDR1 DFQATT and CDR2 SNEGSKA (reference sequence). The CDR3 DNA follows: TGCAGTGCTTCCCGGAGCCTGGGACAGAGGAACACTGAAGCTTTCTTT. Protein sequence: CSASRSLGQRNTEAFF.

This chain joins TRBV27 and TRBJ2-3, with 8 bases lining up with TRBD1. Germline V CDR1 and CDR2: MNHEY, SMNVEV (reference sequence). This CDR3 comprises 16 residues. With 3 bases clipped from V and 10 bases from J, the junction kept 15 bases outside the gene matches. The CDR3 DNA reads as TGTGCCAGCAGTTTCTTCGGACAGGGCGCGGAAGAGGCGCAGTATTTT. Its protein product is CASSFFGQGAEEAQYF.

This clonotype was counted only a few times. The chain uses TRBV10-3 and TRBJ2-5; 10 positions agree with TRBD2. Trimming took 8 bases from V and 0 from J; bases not matched to a gene: 3. The germline gives CDR1 ENHRY, CDR2 SYGVKD. The CDR3 length is 14 residues. The CDR3 nucleotides are TGTGCCATCGGAGCGGGGGGGTACCAAGAGACCCAGTACTTC. It specifies CAIGAGGYQETQYF.

This clonotype showed up just a few times. This chain joins TRBV5-1 and TRBJ2-1, with 10 nucleotides matching TRBD1. Germline trimming cut 8 bases from V and 4 bases from J; bases unmatched to any gene: 9. The CDR3 runs to 15 residues. Germline loops: CDR1 SGHRS, CDR2 YFSETQ. The CDR3 DNA reads TGCGCCAGTGGAACCGGGACAGGGGTATACAATGAGCAGTTCTTC. Encoded protein: CASGTGTGVYNEQFF. Looking up the rest from reference TRBV5-1 and TRBJ2-1 gives the full variable domain: KAGVTQTPRYLIKTRGQQVTLSCSPISGHRSVSWYQQTPGQGLQFLFEYFSETQRNKGNFPGRFSGRQFSNSRSEMNVSTLELGDSALYLCASGTGTGVYNEQFFGPGTRLTVL.

The V call is TRBV5-4, the J call TRBJ2-2, with D perhaps TRBD2 (6 bases). CDR1 and CDR2 (germline): SGHNT, YYREEE (reference sequence). Trimming left V 4 bases short and J 5 bases short, with 15 bases between. CDR3 length: 15 amino acids. The CDR3 coding sequence is TGTGCCAGCAGCAAGGGCGGGAAACTGACCGGGGAGCTGTTTTTT. The encoded protein is CASSKGGKLTGELFF. The variable domain in full, completed from reference TRBV5-4 and TRBJ2-2, reads ETGVTQSPTHLIKTRGQQVTLRCSSQSGHNTVSWYQQALGQGPQFIFQYYREEENGRGNFPPRFSGLQFPNYSSELNVNALELDDSALYLCASSKGGKLTGELFFGEGSRLTVL.

V usage is TRBV10-3 and J usage is TRBJ1-2; no reliable D call. The V end was cut by 11 bases, the J end by 2 bases, with 18 bases between. The CDR3 covers 14 residues. Germline loops: CDR1 ENHRY, CDR2 SYGVKD. CDR3 sequence (DNA): TGTGCCGCCGAGTCTCGCAGAGGGAACTATGGCTACACCTTC. This codes for CAAESRRGNYGYTF.

J is TRBJ1-6 and V is TRBV4-2; TRBD1 aligns across 7 bases. The J segment lost 12 bases and the V segment lost 5 bases, leaving 7 bases of the junction unmatched. The CDR3 length is 13 residues. Germline V gene lookup returns CDR1 LGHNA and CDR2 YNFKEQ. DNA of the CDR3: TGTGCCAGCAGCGGCCAGGGGGTAATACCCCTCCACTTT. It yields the protein CASSGQGVIPLHF.

The table lists this clonotype with many counts. The chain has TRBV20-1 and TRBJ1-2; no firm D call. The CDR3 sequence is 11 residues long. Germline lookup yields CDR1 DFQATT and CDR2 SNEGSKA (reference sequence). The CDR3 DNA sequence: TGCATATTAGGGCAGGTTCGGGGCTACACCTTC. It yields the protein CILGQVRGYTF.